Listed below are T cell receptor beta chains from one sample, sequenced in a study of blood T cell repertoires in COVID-19. Clones were sequenced by immunoSEQ multiplex PCR, and TCRdb holds only the in-frame ones, with some missing. The sample yields 55,000 to 65,000 clones, 70% to 90% seen once. The sequenced sample consisted of peripheral blood. These receptors were collected from a man aged 55 to 70 with COVID-19, enrolled during active disease. CDR3s include the opening cysteine and the closing phenylalanine or tryptophan. A D gene is named only where the DNA matches it firmly. Clone size appears in some rows only: once, few, many, or a class for an expanded clone.

CASRARGIKGYTF	TGTGCCAGCAGGGCCAGGGGAATTAAGGGCTACACCTTC	13	.	TRBV6-5	.	TRBJ1-2
CASSQDTGGADTQYF	TGCGCCAGCAGCCAAGATACAGGGGGCGCGGATACGCAGTATTTT	15	.	TRBV4-3	TRBD1	TRBJ2-3
CASSPPLGWFTEAFF	TGTGCCAGCTCACCACCGCTGGGCTGGTTCACTGAAGCTTTCTTT	15	.	TRBV18	.	TRBJ1-1
CASSLGSLGLAGSSYEQYF	TGTGCCAGCAGCTTAGGATCATTGGGACTAGCGGGGAGCTCCTACGAGCAGTACTTC	19	.	TRBV7-2	TRBD2	TRBJ2-7
CASSLDDPGNYGYTF	TGTGCCAGCAGCTTAGATGACCCAGGGAACTATGGCTACACCTTC	15	.	TRBV7-9	.	TRBJ1-2
CASSLVKGARMNTEAFF	TGTGCCAGCAGCTTAGTGAAGGGGGCGCGGATGAACACTGAAGCTTTCTTT	17	.	TRBV11-3	TRBD1	TRBJ1-1
CATSLGGSGNTIYF	TGTGCCACCAGCTTAGGCGGATCTGGAAACACCATATATTTT	14	once	TRBV15	.	TRBJ1-3
CASSPTGSTGTQYF	TGTGCCAGCAGCCCGACAGGGTCCACAGGCACGCAGTATTTT	14	.	TRBV7-2	TRBD1	TRBJ2-3
CASSPGLAGFTDTQYF	TGTGCCAGCAGCCCCGGACTAGCGGGCTTCACAGATACGCAGTATTTT	16	.	TRBV7-3	TRBD2	TRBJ2-3
CASGLVRLETMHF	TGTGCTAGTGGTTTGGTTAGGCTCGAGACAATGCATTTT	13	.	TRBV12-5	.	TRBJ1-3
CASSPGQGQTQYF	TGTGCCAGCAGCCCAGGACAGGGCCAGACCCAGTACTTC	13	.	TRBV7-3	TRBD1	TRBJ2-5
CASSGGGSLEKLFF	TGTGCCAGTTCTGGGGGGGGTTCGCTTGAAAAACTGTTTTTT	14	.	TRBV6-5	.	TRBJ1-4
CASSLPRRDRPGTNQPQHF	TGTGCCAGCAGCTTACCCCGCCGGGACAGGCCCGGTACCAATCAGCCCCAGCATTTT	19	few	TRBV11-3	TRBD1	TRBJ1-5
CASGGTSGNSGANVLTF	TGCGCCAGCGGCGGGACTAGCGGGAACTCTGGGGCCAACGTCCTGACTTTC	17	.	TRBV5-1	TRBD2	TRBJ2-6
CASKGSGLPSEQYF	TGTGCCAGCAAGGGTAGCGGATTACCTAGTGAGCAGTACTTC	14	.	TRBV3-1/TRBV3-2	.	TRBJ2-7
CASSLGQGTSGANVLTF	TGTGCCAGCAGCTTGGGGCAGGGCACCTCTGGGGCCAACGTCCTGACTTTC	17	.	TRBV5-5	.	TRBJ2-6
CASSVDLARTEAFF	TGTGCCAGCAGCGTAGACTTAGCGAGAACTGAAGCTTTCTTT	14	.	TRBV9	.	TRBJ1-1
CASSLNLAGELFF	TGTGCCAGCAGCTTAAATCTAGCCGGGGAGCTGTTTTTT	13	.	TRBV7-3	.	TRBJ2-2
CAISESDRHIF	TGTGCCATCAGTGAGTCGGATAGACACATCTTC	11	.	TRBV10-3	.	TRBJ1-2
CASSGFHGELFF	TGTGCCAGTTCAGGGTTCCACGGGGAGCTGTTTTTT	12	.	TRBV2	.	TRBJ2-2
CAWSVAGMGTGRPGELFF	TGTGCCTGGAGTGTAGCGGGAATGGGGACCGGACGCCCCGGGGAGCTGTTTTTT	18	.	TRBV30	TRBD2	TRBJ2-2
CASSGGGRDEAFF	TGTGCCAGTAGTGGCGGAGGACGGGATGAAGCTTTCTTT	13	.	TRBV19	.	TRBJ1-1
CASSISSGANVLTF	TGTGCCAGTAGCATTTCCTCTGGGGCCAACGTCCTGACTTTC	14	.	TRBV19	.	TRBJ2-6
CASMTSGGAGDTQYF	TGTGCCAGCATGACTAGCGGGGGGGCAGGTGATACGCAGTATTTT	15	many	TRBV27	TRBD2	TRBJ2-3
CASSLQGANTEAFF	TGTGCCAGCAGCTTACAGGGGGCGAACACTGAAGCTTTCTTT	14	.	TRBV11-3	TRBD1	TRBJ1-1
CASSWTGNQPQHF	TGTGCCAGCAGCTGGACAGGGAATCAGCCCCAGCATTTT	13	.	TRBV12-3/TRBV12-4	TRBD1	TRBJ1-5
CASRKGTGELFF	TGCGCCAGCAGGAAGGGGACCGGGGAGCTGTTTTTT	12	once	TRBV10-2	.	TRBJ2-2
CASSAGTSGGGEQFF	TGTGCCAGCAGCGCAGGGACTAGCGGAGGTGGTGAGCAGTTCTTC	15	.	TRBV9	TRBD2	TRBJ2-1
CAMGRTGSTDTQYF	TGTGCCATGGGGAGGACAGGAAGCACAGATACGCAGTATTTT	14	.	TRBV10-3	.	TRBJ2-3
CASSQVLAVGADYGYTF	TGTGCCAGCAGCCAAGTCCTGGCTGTGGGGGCCGACTATGGCTACACCTTC	17	.	TRBV3-1/TRBV3-2	.	TRBJ1-2
CASSSRADRPAGANVLTF	TGTGCCAGTAGTTCAAGGGCGGACAGACCGGCTGGGGCCAACGTCCTGACTTTC	18	.	TRBV19	.	TRBJ2-6
CASSLGGQAAYEQYF	TGTGCCAGCAGCTTAGGTGGACAGGCGGCTTACGAGCAGTACTTC	15	.	TRBV5-4	TRBD1	TRBJ2-7
CASSFRGKDETQYF	TGTGCCAGCAGCTTCAGAGGGAAGGACGAGACCCAGTACTTC	14	few	TRBV11-3	.	TRBJ2-5
CASSQVGTAGEQYF	TGTGCCAGCAGCCAAGTTGGGACAGCTGGCGAGCAGTACTTC	14	.	TRBV3-1/TRBV3-2	TRBD1	TRBJ2-7
CASSKTTSRMDQETQYF	TGTGCCAGTAGTAAAACGACTAGCCGTATGGACCAAGAGACCCAGTACTTC	17	.	TRBV19	TRBD2	TRBJ2-5
CASSFLEGVGELFF	TGTGCCAGCAGCTTTCTCGAGGGGGTCGGGGAGCTGTTTTTT	14	.	TRBV11-2	.	TRBJ2-2
CASSSPGRTGGMAEQYF	TGTGCCAGCTCATCACCAGGGAGGACAGGGGGCATGGCCGAGCAGTACTTC	17	.	TRBV18	TRBD1	TRBJ2-7
CAWSGPGQGSEKLFF	TGTGCCTGGAGCGGTCCCGGGCAGGGAAGTGAAAAACTGTTTTTT	15	.	TRBV30	.	TRBJ1-4
CASSDLGSSKDTEAFF	TGTGCCAGCAGCGACCTGGGCAGCTCGAAGGACACTGAAGCTTTCTTT	16	.	TRBV7-9	.	TRBJ1-1
CASSTLLAGGETQYF	TGCGCCAGCTCCACTTTACTAGCGGGAGGAGAGACCCAGTACTTC	15	.	TRBV5-1	TRBD2	TRBJ2-5
CASSQFGREAPGPYNEQFF	TGTGCCAGCAGCCAATTCGGCCGGGAGGCACCAGGGCCCTACAATGAGCAGTTCTTC	19	.	TRBV4-2	TRBD2	TRBJ2-1
CAIDDRASNSPLHF	TGTGCCATTGACGACAGGGCCTCTAATTCACCCCTCCACTTT	14	.	TRBV10-3	TRBD1	TRBJ1-6
CASTFGYRAYEQYF	TGTGCCAGCACCTTTGGGTACAGGGCCTACGAGCAGTACTTC	14	.	TRBV11-2	.	TRBJ2-7
CASSFLQGAQFF	TGTGCCAGCAGCTTCTTACAGGGGGCGCAGTTCTTC	12	.	TRBV12-3/TRBV12-4	TRBD1	TRBJ2-1
CASSPLALYNEQFF	TGTGCCAGCAGCCCCCTCGCGCTCTACAATGAGCAGTTCTTC	14	.	TRBV3-1/TRBV3-2	.	TRBJ2-1
CASSPVLSSGGNEQFF	TGTGCCAGCTCACCGGTGCTGTCTAGCGGGGGCAATGAGCAGTTCTTC	16	.	TRBV18	TRBD2	TRBJ2-1
CASSLAGDQPQHF	TGCGCCAGCAGCTTGGCAGGGGATCAGCCCCAGCATTTT	13	once	TRBV5-1	.	TRBJ1-5
CASSPIHLGGEQYF	TGTGCCAGCAGTCCCATCCATCTGGGGGGCGAGCAGTACTTC	14	.	TRBV27	.	TRBJ2-7
CASSQVLSPGNTIYF	TGTGCCAGCAGCCAAGTTCTCTCCCCTGGAAACACCATATATTTT	15	.	TRBV14	.	TRBJ1-3
CASSPGVKAFF	TGTGCCAGCAGTCCAGGGGTTAAAGCTTTCTTT	11	few	TRBV6-5	.	TRBJ1-1
CASSIDRQGGSEQYF	TGTGCCAGTAGTATAGATCGACAGGGCGGTAGCGAGCAGTACTTC	15	.	TRBV19	TRBD1	TRBJ2-7
CAWSVRDTQYF	TGTGCCTGGAGTGTTCGGGATACGCAGTATTTT	11	.	TRBV30	.	TRBJ2-3
CASSPPGGNNQPQHF	TGTGCCAGCTCACCGCCCGGGGGGAACAACCAGCCCCAGCATTTT	15	.	TRBV18	.	TRBJ1-5